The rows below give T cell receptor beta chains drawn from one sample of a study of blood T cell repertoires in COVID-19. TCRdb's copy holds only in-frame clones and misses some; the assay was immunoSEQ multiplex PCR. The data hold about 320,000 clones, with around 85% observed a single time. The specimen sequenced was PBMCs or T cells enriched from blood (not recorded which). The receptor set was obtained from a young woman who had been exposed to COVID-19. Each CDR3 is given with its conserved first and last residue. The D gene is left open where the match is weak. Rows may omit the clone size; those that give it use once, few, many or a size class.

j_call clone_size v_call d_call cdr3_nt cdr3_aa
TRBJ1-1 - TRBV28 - TGTGCCAGCAGTTTACCTGGGAGCCACACTGAAGCTTTCTTT CASSLPGSHTEAFF
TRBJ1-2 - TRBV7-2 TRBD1 TGTGCCAGCAGCTTGTTCAGGACAGGGGAAAATGGCTACACCTTC CASSLFRTGENGYTF
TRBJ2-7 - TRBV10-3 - TGTGCCATCAGCCAACAATCCTACGAGCAGTACTTC CAISQQSYEQYF
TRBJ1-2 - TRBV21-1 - TGTGCCAGCAGCAAAGCAATAGACAGAAACTATGGCTACACCTTC CASSKAIDRNYGYTF
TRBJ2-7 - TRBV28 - TGTGCCAGCACCTTTAGACAGGCGTTCTACGAGCAGTACTTC CASTFRQAFYEQYF
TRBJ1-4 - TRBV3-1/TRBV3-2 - TGTGCCAGCAGCCGGTCACAGGGAGTCAGGGAAAAACTGTTTTTT CASSRSQGVREKLFF
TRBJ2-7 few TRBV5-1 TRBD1 TGCGCCAGCAGCCTCGGCCTCGGACAGGGATTGTACGAGCAGTACTTC CASSLGLGQGLYEQYF
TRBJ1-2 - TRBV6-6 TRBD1 TGTGCCAGCAGTCGTCATTCCGGGCGGGACAGGGTACGCGGCTACACCTTC CASSRHSGRDRVRGYTF
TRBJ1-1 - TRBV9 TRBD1 TGTGCCAGCAGCCTAGCAACAGGGGAGATGAACACTGAAGCTTTCTTT CASSLATGEMNTEAFF
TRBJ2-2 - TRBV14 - TGTGCCAGCAGCTTATGGGACATTAACACCGGGGAGCTGTTTTTT CASSLWDINTGELFF
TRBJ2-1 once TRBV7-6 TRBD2 TGTGCCAGCAGCCATGGGGGAGGGCGCTACAATGAGCAGTTCTTC CASSHGGGRYNEQFF
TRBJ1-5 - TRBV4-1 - TGCGCCAGCAGCCAAGATCTATCCCAGGGCAATCAGCCCCAGCATTTT CASSQDLSQGNQPQHF